The 27 T cell receptor beta chains listed next were all sequenced from one sample in a study of blood T cell repertoires in COVID-19 (dated by TCRdb to the early 2020s). The library was prepared using the immunoSEQ multiplex PCR assay. TCRdb obtained this table from immuneACCESS and retained in-frame rearrangements with V and J assigned. These tables miss some clones; where compared with another copy, unresolved V genes account for less than half of the shortfall, and the remainder is unexplained. Across this sample there are around 51,000 clones, with approximately 86% seen only once. Around 4.6% of the sample belongs to the ten largest clones. The sequenced sample consisted of peripheral blood. The receptors come from a man older than 75 with active COVID-19.

This sequence joins TRBV19 and TRBJ2-7, with 8 bases identical to TRBD1. With 6 bases clipped from V and 4 bases from J, the junction kept 8 bases outside the gene matches. This CDR3 comprises 14 residues. Germline V CDR1 and CDR2: LNHDA, SQIVND (reference sequence). The CDR3 spells CASSVDRGGYEQYF. CDR3 nucleotides: TGTGCCAGTAGCGTTGACAGGGGTGGGTACGAGCAGTACTTC. Complete variable domain (other parts from reference TRBV19 and TRBJ2-7): DGGITQSPKYLFRKEGQNVTLSCEQNLNHDAMYWYRQDPGQGLRLIYYSQIVNDFQKGDIAEGYSVSREKKESFPLTVTSAQKNPTAFYLCASSVDRGGYEQYFGPGTRLTVT.

This clone came up a few times. This chain uses TRBV4-3 with TRBJ2-2, with TRBD2 matching over 13 bases. The CDR3 runs to 17 residues. Germline V gene sequence: CDR1 LGHNA, CDR2 YSLEER. The V and J ends lost 4 bases and 0 bases, in that order; junction bases with no gene match: 2. DNA of the CDR3: TGCGCCAGCAGCCCGGGACTAGCGGGAACGAACACCGGGGAGCTGTTTTTT. Translated: CASSPGLAGTNTGELFF.

This chain links TRBV14 with TRBJ2-1; D possibly corresponds to TRBD2 (6 bases). Trimming left V 2 bases short and J 0 bases short, with 8 bases between. Germline lookup yields CDR1 SGHDN and CDR2 FVKESK. This CDR3 is 15 amino acids long. CDR3 bases: TGTGCCAGCAGCCAACTCGGGAGCTCCTACAATGAGCAGTTCTTC. Translating gives CASSQLGSSYNEQFF. Supplemented by reference TRBV14 and TRBJ2-1, the full variable domain reads EAGVTQFPSHSVIEKGQTVTLRCDPISGHDNLYWYRRVMGKEIKFLLHFVKESKQDESGMPNNRFLAERTGGTYSTLKVQPAELEDSGVYFCASSQLGSSYNEQFFGPGTRLTVL.

Within the sample, this clone is medium-sized. The chain is built from TRBV2 and TRBJ1-6; 11 positions match TRBD1. The V gene end was trimmed by 5 bases and the J gene end by 10 bases; junction bases not matched to a gene: 4. There are 14 residues in the CDR3. The V gene's germline CDR1 is SNHLY and CDR2 FYNNEI. The CDR3 protein is CASSLGQGASPLHF. The CDR3 nucleotides read TGTGCCAGCAGTCTCGGACAGGGGGCCTCACCCCTCCACTTT.

The chain joins TRBV7-8 to TRBJ2-7, with 14 nucleotides matching TRBD2. Germline CDR1 and CDR2: SGHVS and FQNEAQ. There are 19 residues in the CDR3. The V gene end was trimmed by 1 base and the J gene end by 3 bases; junction bases not matched to a gene: 11. The CDR3 bases are TGTGCCAGCAGCTTAGTATATCCCGGGACTAGCGGGAGCTACTACGAGCAGTACTTC. Translation gives CASSLVYPGTSGSYYEQYF.

The chain is built from TRBV4-1 and TRBJ1-5, with 8 bases fitting TRBD1. Looked up from germline, CDR1 is MGHRA and CDR2 is YSYEKL. Losses at the gene ends were 0 bases for V and 11 bases for J; bases not matched to a gene: 15. This CDR3 region has 17 residues. In DNA, the CDR3 is TGCGCCAGCAGCCAAGAGGTCAGGGGGCGTCCCCGAGGGGCCCAGCATTTT. Translating it yields CASSQEVRGRPRGAQHF.

V usage is TRBV7-2 and J usage is TRBJ2-5; 11 nucleotides line up with TRBD2. V was clipped by 3 bases and J by 1 base; unmatched bases: 4. Germline CDR1 SGHTA, CDR2 FQGNSA. The CDR3 contains 16 residues. The CDR3 DNA sequence: TGTGCCAGCAGCTTGTGGGGGACTAGCGGCCAAGAGACCCAGTACTTC. Its protein product is CASSLWGTSGQETQYF.

CDR3 DNA: TGTGCCAGCATCAGCAGGGGTCGGAGTACTGAAGCTTTCTTT. This encodes CASISRGRSTEAFF. The V gene is TRBV6-5, the J gene TRBJ1-1; D perhaps matches TRBD1 (6 bases). This CDR3 spans 14 amino acids. Germline V CDR1 and CDR2: MNHEY, SVGAGI. The V end lost 7 bases, the J end lost 5 bases, and 17 bases lay between the germline ends.

The chain has TRBV6-1 and TRBJ1-3; tentatively, D is TRBD1 (6 bases). The CDR3 runs to 17 residues. CDR1 and CDR2 (germline): MNHNS, SASEGT. V was pared by 3 bases and J by 0 bases, with 15 bases between. CDR3 in DNA: TGTGCCAGCAGTGAGTCGACAGGACCGGTCTCTGGAAACACCATATATTTT. Encoded protein: CASSESTGPVSGNTIYF.

The genes are TRBV5-1 and TRBJ2-2, with D perhaps TRBD2 (6 bases). CDR1 SGHRS and CDR2 YFSETQ come from the germline V gene. Trimming took off 0 bases at V and 5 bases at J, with 23 bases between the two ends. CDR3 length equals 19 residues. This chain's CDR3 is CASSLGFSAGSRVTGELFF. The DNA of the CDR3 is TGCGCCAGCAGCTTGGGATTTTCTGCGGGGTCCAGGGTTACCGGGGAGCTGTTTTTT.

The chain employs TRBV29-1 and TRBJ2-5; no clear D gene. In germline, CDR1 is SQVTM, CDR2 ANQGSEA. This CDR3 has 12 residues. Between the trimmed V and J ends, which lost 4 bases and 4 bases, there was a span of 10 bases. The CDR3 nucleotides read TGCAGCGTTGGAAAGGCAGGAGAGACCCAGTACTTC. This sequence encodes CSVGKAGETQYF.

The V gene is TRBV28, the J gene TRBJ2-4; 8 bases match TRBD1. Trimming cost V 3 bases and J 2 bases; bases outside gene matches: 9. This CDR3 spans 17 amino acids. Looked up from germline, CDR1 is MDHEN and CDR2 is SYDVKM. The CDR3 spells CASSLAGGTVTKNIQYF. In nucleotides, the CDR3 is TGTGCCAGCAGTTTGGCAGGGGGCACAGTAACCAAAAACATTCAGTACTTC.

This sequence joins TRBV5-1 and TRBJ2-5; D possibly corresponds to TRBD1 (6 bases). Trimming stripped 3 bases from V and 2 bases from J, with 11 bases between. CDR3 length: 14 residues. Germline V CDR1 and CDR2: SGHRS, YFSETQ. CDR3 DNA: TGCGCCAGCAGCTCCGGGACACAGCAAGAGACCCAGTACTTC. It yields the protein CASSSGTQQETQYF.

The CDR3 sequence: CASKSGQGNQPQHF. CDR3 nucleotide sequence: TGTGCCAGCAAATCGGGTCAGGGGAATCAGCCCCAGCATTTT. This rearrangement joins TRBV28 to TRBJ1-5; the D gene is possibly TRBD1 (6 bases). V lost 7 bases and J 4 bases, leaving 14 bases between the germline ends. The CDR3 runs 14 residues. CDR1 MDHEN and CDR2 SYDVKM come from the germline V gene.

This clone was seen a handful of times. The gene calls are TRBV7-9 and TRBJ1-5; tentative D call: TRBD1 (6 bases). The V gene's germline CDR1 is SEHNR and CDR2 FQNEAQ (reference sequence). Trimming pared 5 bases from V and 7 bases from J, leaving 18 bases between. This CDR3 spans 15 amino acids. CDR3 DNA sequence: TGTGCCAGCAGCACACAGGGTCTACGGGGCCAGCCCCAGCATTTT. This sequence encodes CASSTQGLRGQPQHF. The full variable domain, in which reference TRBV7-9 and TRBJ1-5 provide the parts outside the CDR3, is DTGVSQNPRHKITKRGQNVTFRCDPISEHNRLYWYRQTLGQGPEFLTYFQNEAQLEKSRLLSDRFSAERPKGSFSTLEIQRTEQGDSAMYLCASSTQGLRGQPQHFGDGTRLSIL.

This clone was picked up a small number of times. The rearrangement uses TRBV19 and TRBJ1-2; weak D call: TRBD1 (6 bases). The CDR3 extends over 15 amino acids. Trimming took off 3 bases at V and 6 bases at J, with 17 bases between the two ends. The germline gives CDR1 LNHDA, CDR2 SQIVND (reference sequence). CDR3 loop: CASSIGRGEGHGYTF. The CDR3 DNA reads as TGTGCCAGTAGTATCGGCAGGGGTGAAGGGCATGGCTACACCTTC.

The V call is TRBV28, the J call TRBJ1-1; D call uncertain. The CDR3 length is 14 residues. Trimming stripped 4 bases from V and 5 bases from J, with 14 bases between. Germline lookup yields CDR1 MDHEN and CDR2 SYDVKM. CDR3 sequence (DNA): TGTGCCAGCAGTTCCGGAGGGTGGGATACTGAAGCTTTCTTT. Protein sequence: CASSSGGWDTEAFF.

V usage is TRBV4-2 and J usage is TRBJ2-1; 11 bases agree with TRBD1. This CDR3 spans 17 amino acids. Germline V gene lookup returns CDR1 LGHNA and CDR2 YNFKEQ. The trim removed 0 bases at V and 7 bases at J, leaving 8 bases unmatched. CDR3 sequence: CASSQDHRTGGMNEQFF. The DNA for the CDR3 is TGTGCCAGCAGCCAAGATCACAGGACAGGGGGCATGAATGAGCAGTTCTTC.

The chain has TRBV4-1 and TRBJ2-5; a weak D match, TRBD2 (6 bases). The CDR3 is 17 amino acids. Per the germline V gene, CDR1 is MGHRA and CDR2 is YSYEKL. V lost 0 bases and J lost 7, with 21 bases in between. The CDR3, as DNA: TGCGCCAGCAGCCAAGATCGGGCAGCGGGTACACCTGGGACCCAGTACTTC. This sequence encodes CASSQDRAAGTPGTQYF.

V and J are TRBV19 and TRBJ1-1; D is possibly TRBD1 (5 bases). The V and J ends lost 4 bases and 5 bases respectively, with 14 bases between them. This CDR3 contains 14 residues. Looked up from germline, CDR1 is LNHDA and CDR2 is SQIVND (reference sequence). This chain's CDR3 is CASSSPGGVTEAFF. The DNA for the CDR3 is TGTGCCAGTAGTAGTCCGGGAGGGGTGACTGAAGCTTTCTTT.

CDR3 region: CASSHQYNEQFF. The CDR3 region has the DNA TGTGCCAGCAGCCACCAGTACAATGAGCAGTTCTTC. The gene calls are TRBV6-5 and TRBJ2-1, with D unresolved. Trimming left V 6 bases short and J 4 bases short, with 7 bases between. The CDR3 sequence is 12 residues long. Germline V gives CDR1 MNHEY, CDR2 SVGAGI.

This clone came up a few times. The CDR3 loop reads CASSLGAREQYF. DNA of the CDR3: TGTGCCAGCTCCCTTGGGGCTAGGGAGCAGTACTTC. V gene TRBV28 combines with J gene TRBJ2-7, with TRBD1 as a possible D gene (5 bases). Germline V gene sequence: CDR1 MDHEN, CDR2 SYDVKM. Trimming left V 8 bases short and J 7 bases short, with 15 bases between. The CDR3 has 12 amino acids.

The V call is TRBV3-1 (or the pseudogene TRBV3-2), the J call TRBJ1-2; D is ambiguous. The CDR3 contains 14 residues. V was cut by 1 base and J by 7 bases, with 13 bases left in between. Germline CDR1 is LGHDT and CDR2 is YNNKEL (reference sequence). In DNA, the CDR3 is TGTGCCAGCAGCCAAGGGAGGAAAGGGTTTGGCTACACCTTC. It codes for CASSQGRKGFGYTF.

The CDR3 region has the DNA TGTGCCAGCAGCTTGGCGCCTCCCGGGACAGAGATAACCTACGAGCAGTACTTC. It encodes CASSLAPPGTEITYEQYF. The rearrangement joins TRBV5-5 to TRBJ2-7, with 7 bases identical to TRBD1. Unmatched junction bases numbered 14, after V lost 0 bases and J lost 2 bases. The CDR3 sequence is 18 residues long. The germline V gene encodes CDR1 SGHKS and CDR2 YYEKEE (reference sequence).

This chain links TRBV27 with TRBJ1-3; no reliable D call. CDR3 length equals 15 residues. The germline V gene has CDR1 MNHEY and CDR2 SMNVEV (reference sequence). V lost 6 bases and J 0 bases, leaving 12 bases between the germline ends. CDR3 amino acids: CASSHTGSSGNTIYF. In DNA form, the CDR3 reads TGTGCCAGCAGCCACACGGGGAGCTCTGGAAACACCATATATTTT.

This rearrangement joins TRBV5-6 to TRBJ2-7, with 8 bases that match TRBD1. The V gene end was trimmed by 2 bases and the J gene end by 1 base; junction bases not matched to a gene: 11. Germline values: CDR1 SGHDT, CDR2 YYEEEE. The CDR3 sequence is 17 residues long. The CDR3 loop reads CASSFSRGLSLSYEQYF. CDR3 bases: TGTGCCAGCAGCTTTAGCAGGGGGCTTAGTTTGTCCTACGAGCAGTACTTC.

V gene TRBV28 combines with J gene TRBJ1-4; 7 nucleotides agree with TRBD1. The V segment lost 6 bases and the J segment 8 bases; nucleotides outside the gene matches: 12. Germline CDR1 is MDHEN and CDR2 is SYDVKM. This CDR3 is built from 15 residues. The DNA for the CDR3 is TGTGCCAGCAGCCCCCCGGCAGGGGGTAAGGAAAAACTGTTTTTT. Its protein is CASSPPAGGKEKLFF.